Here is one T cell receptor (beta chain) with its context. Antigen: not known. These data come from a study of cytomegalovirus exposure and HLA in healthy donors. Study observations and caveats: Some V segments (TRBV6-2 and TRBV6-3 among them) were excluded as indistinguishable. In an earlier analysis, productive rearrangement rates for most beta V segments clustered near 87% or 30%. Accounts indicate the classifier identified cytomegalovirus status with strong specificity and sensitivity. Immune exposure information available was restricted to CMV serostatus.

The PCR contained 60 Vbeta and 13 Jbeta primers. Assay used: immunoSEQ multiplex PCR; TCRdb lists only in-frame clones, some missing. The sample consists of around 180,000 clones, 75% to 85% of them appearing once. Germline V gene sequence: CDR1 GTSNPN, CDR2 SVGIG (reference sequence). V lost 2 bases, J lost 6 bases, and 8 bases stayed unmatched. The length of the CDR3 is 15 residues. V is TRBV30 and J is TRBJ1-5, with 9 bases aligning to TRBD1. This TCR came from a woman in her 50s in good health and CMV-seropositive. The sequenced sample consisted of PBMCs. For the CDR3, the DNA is TGTGCCTGGAGTCAGACAGGGGGGGGACGTCAGCCCCAGCATTTT. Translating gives CAWSQTGGGRQPQHF. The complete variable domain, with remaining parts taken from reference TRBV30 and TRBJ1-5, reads SQTIHQWPATLVQPVGSPLSLECTVEGTSNPNLYWYRQAAGRGLQLLFYSVGIGQISSEVPQNLSASRPQDRQFILSSKKLLLSDSGFYLCAWSQTGGGRQPQHFGDGTRLSIL.